This T cell receptor beta chain was obtained from a study of identical twins. Findings and limits, study-wide: Twin pairs had excess sharing that was weaker in beta out-of-frame sequences. Out-of-frame TCR alpha sharing in monozygotic twins exceeded recombination model predictions.

V was clipped by 5 bases and J by 1 base, with 20 bases between them. This CDR3 region has 17 residues. Germline CDR1 is SGHAT and CDR2 is FQNNGV. This clonotype was found once. Its matching antigen is unknown. TCRdb re-called the 5' RACE reads with MiXCR, one entry per CDR3 protein. The sample has fewer than 250,000 distinct CDR3 sequences, around a tenth seen once. The clonotype comes from a woman under 30 in good health. The rearrangement links TRBV11-2 to TRBJ1-1; the D is unclear. Sequencing was carried out using memory (CD45RO+) T cells sorted from blood. The CDR3 sequence is CASSPRLTRGANTEAFF. The CDR3 coding sequence is TGTGCCAGCAGCCCTCGATTGACCCGGGGAGCGAACACTGAAGCTTTCTTT.